These T cell receptor beta chains were read from a single sample in a study of breast tumors, draining lymph nodes, adjacent tissues. TCRdb recomputed calls from the multiplex PCR reads with MiXCR, one row per CDR3 protein. The sample includes 85,000 to 120,000 distinct CDR3 sequences, 30% of them seen just once. Sequencing was performed on axillary lymph node tissue. The receptor set was obtained from a female donor with breast cancer. Some clones in this sample may be carry-over from other donors' samples. The CDR3 runs from the conserved cysteine through the conserved F or W. Each record gives: V gene, J gene, D gene, clone size, CDR3 protein, CDR3 DNA. A D gene is named only where the DNA matches it firmly. Clone size is stated in some rows and not others, as once, few, many or a class when expanded.

>TRBV5-8|TRBJ2-7|-|many
CASSLGISSYEQYF
TGTGCCAGCAGCTTGGGAATTAGCTCCTACGAGCAGTACTTC
>TRBV20-1|TRBJ1-2|-|many
CSAVGVYGYTF
TGCAGTGCTGTAGGGGTCTATGGCTACACCTTC
>TRBV9|TRBJ2-3|-|-
CASSLAGGQDTQYF
TGTGCCAGCAGCCTAGCTGGGGGGCAAGATACGCAGTATTTT
>TRBV7-9|TRBJ1-2|-|-
CASSLAAAGGDGYTF
TGTGCCAGCAGCTTAGCGGCAGCAGGTGGGGATGGCTACACCTTC
>TRBV20-1|TRBJ1-2|-|few
CSAAQTGSDYGYTF
TGCAGTGCCGCCCAGACAGGTTCTGACTATGGCTATACCTTC
>TRBV6-5|TRBJ2-1|TRBD2|-
CASSYSIYAGGRNEQFF
TGTGCCAGCAGTTACTCGATTTATGCGGGAGGGCGGAATGAGCAGTTCTTC
>TRBV6-5|TRBJ1-2|TRBD1|-
CASSHSGGQADYGYTF
TGTGCCAGCAGTCACTCAGGGGGACAGGCTGACTATGGCTACACCTTC
>TRBV5-4|TRBJ1-2|-|many
CASSLGRGGNYGYTF
TGTGCCAGCAGCTTGGGCAGGGGAGGTAACTATGGCTACACCTTC
>TRBV6-5|TRBJ2-1|TRBD2|many
CASSTLAGAAYNEQFF
TGTGCCAGCAGTACCCTCGCGGGAGCTGCCTACAATGAGCAGTTCTTC
>TRBV5-1|TRBJ2-7|-|-
CASSLGYDEQYF
TGCGCCAGCAGCTTGGGGTACGACGAGCAGTACTTC
>TRBV7-9|TRBJ2-3|TRBD2|-
CASSGGGGAGDTQYF
TGTGCCAGCAGCGGGGGCGGGGGGGCCGGAGATACGCAGTATTTT
>TRBV6-2/TRBV6-3|TRBJ2-5|-|-
CASREGETQYF
TGTGCCAGCAGGGAGGGAGAGACCCAGTACTTC
>TRBV6-9|TRBJ2-1|-|many
CASSPSRVGDVNEQFF
TGTGCCAGCAGTCCGAGCAGGGTCGGTGATGTCAATGAGCAGTTCTTC
>TRBV30|TRBJ2-3|-|-
CAWSLRGDTQYF
TGTGCCTGGAGTTTGCGTGGGGATACGCAGTATTTT
>TRBV30|TRBJ1-3|-|many
CAWSVGRNTIYF
TGTGCCTGGAGTGTCGGTAGAAACACCATATATTTT
>TRBV7-8|TRBJ2-5|TRBD2|many
CASIRGRLAGQLQETQYF
TGTGCCAGCATCAGAGGGAGGCTAGCGGGCCAGCTCCAAGAGACCCAGTACTTC
>TRBV7-6|TRBJ2-2|TRBD1|many
CASSLLTGRNTGELFF
TGTGCCAGCAGCTTACTGACAGGGCGGAACACCGGGGAGCTGTTTTTT
>TRBV15|TRBJ2-1|TRBD1|-
CATSSDPGQSSYNEQFF
TGTGCCACCAGCAGCGACCCGGGACAGAGCTCCTACAATGAGCAGTTCTTC
>TRBV6-6|TRBJ1-5|-|many
CASSYSQAWAGNQPQHF
TGTGCCAGCAGTTACTCGCAAGCGTGGGCGGGCAATCAGCCCCAGCATTTT
>TRBV7-8|TRBJ1-5|TRBD1|many
CASSSTGSQHF
TGTGCCAGCAGCTCGACAGGGTCCCAGCATTTT
>TRBV6-5|TRBJ2-3|-|many
CASSYGPHTDTQYF
TGTGCCAGCAGTTACGGCCCCCACACAGATACGCAGTATTTT
>TRBV15|TRBJ2-1|-|many
CATSRGGRGRIPNEQFF
TGTGCCACCAGCAGGGGAGGACGGGGCCGAATCCCCAATGAGCAGTTCTTC
>TRBV3-1|TRBJ2-3|TRBD2|many
CASSRRGIGTDTQYF
TGTGCCAGCAGCCGGCGGGGGATAGGCACAGATACGCAGTATTTT